Below, one T cell receptor (beta chain) is given with its context. The target of this receptor is not known. Per-base qualities were not stored, and no clone one base away is much larger. Healthy HIV-negative adults with no recently reported acute infections or vaccinations were included as donors. Every donor was a Caucasian adult residing in Nashville, Tennessee, USA. For unsorted samples, roughly 91 million PBMCs were counted, and genomic DNA was extracted using the QIAamp DNA Blood Mini kit. After blood collection by leukapheresis, PBMCs were isolated using Ficoll-Histopaque density gradient centrifugation and then cryopreserved in the vapor phase of liquid nitrogen. This sample is part of a study of shared clonotypes between healthy human individuals (dated by TCRdb to the early 2020s). As for the study more broadly: The cohort included three men and a couple of women between 18 and 49 years of age. Per donor, leukapheresis produced somewhere between about 0.94 and 9.5 billion PBMCs. To increase sequencing depth and limit assay-specific biases, TCR repertoire library preparation and sequencing were carried out by different laboratories using diverse techniques. To estimate repertoire size and how much clonotype sharing occurs between individuals, the study deeply sequenced the blood TCR repertoires of five healthy adults.

TCR CDR3 regions were amplified from genomic DNA by multiplex PCR using the deep immunoSEQ assay. Extracted genomic DNA from each cell subset was spread evenly across all wells of several immunoSEQ 96-well plates, with each plate serving as a replicate. For unsorted PBMC, each replicate PCR was loaded with 300 to 350 ng genomic DNA, equivalent to 25,000 to 35,000 T cell genomes. Ten immunoSEQ deep assay plates were used to sequence the unsorted PBMC genomic DNA. Purified libraries were quantified with a Qubit 3.0 fluorometer, sized on a Bioanalyzer 2100, and re-quantified with the KAPA Library Quantification kit. A separate single-read 150-cycle Illumina NextSeq 550 flow cell was used to sequence each immunoSEQ 96-well plate. As for the authors' bioinformatics: Because the immunoSEQ output held only junctional sequences and lacked quality scores, the filtering could not match the filtering applied to full-length reads. Sequences were annotated with PyIR, a Python wrapper for IgBLAST v1.9, using IMGT germline references to assign V/J genes and CDR3. Reads were filtered out if the reads had weak V/J assignments (E-value above 1e-6), no CDR3, stop codons, out-of-frame junctions, or ambiguous translated residues. V3J clonotypes were defined by identical inferred V gene, J gene, and CDR3 amino acid sequence. Percentage overlap between repertoires was calculated by dividing the number of shared unique clonotypes by the size of the smaller repertoire. Richness of each repertoire was evaluated using RTK rarefaction, the Chao1 estimator, and Recon v2.1 estimates of unobserved clonotypes. TCRdb took this table from immuneACCESS and kept in-frame rearrangements with V and J called. Such tables lack part of the clones; where checked against another copy, unresolved V genes explain under half of the gap, and the rest is unexplained. Clonal size and the V and J genes are those of that table, whereas D and trimming came from the DNA. A total of 450,000 to 500,000 clones appear in this sample, roughly 80% of them only once. 10% to 15% of the sample lies in the top ten.

Overall results and qualifications from the work: Based on pairwise subsampling, the degree of clonotype sharing among donors was expected to be affected by sequencing depth. Sampling was restricted to blood, and TCR repertoires in tissue are likely to differ from TCR repertoires in blood. The small number of donors limited the genetic and exposure-history diversity represented.

The CDR3 holds 15 amino acids from the cysteine to the phenylalanine. CDR3 DNA only is kept here, 45 bases in frame from base 1. The germline V gene specifies MGHDK as CDR1 and SYGVNS as CDR2. Trimming removed 5 bases from V and 5 bases from J; the gene matches leave 9 bases unexplained. Specimen: PBMCs. The sequence came from a woman aged 40 to 50 in good health. Some clones in this sample may be carry-over from other donors' samples. Recombination linked TRBV25-1 to TRBJ2-1; 7 bases in between match TRBD2. DNA sequence: TGTGCCAGCAGTCCCCCGGCTAGCGGCGACAATGAGCAGTTCTTC. Its product reads: CASSPPASGDNEQFF.